This TCR beta chain was sequenced in a study of cytomegalovirus exposure and HLA in healthy donors. Looked up from germline, CDR1 is MNHEY and CDR2 is SMNVEV (reference sequence). The CDR3 length is 13 residues. Findings of the study overall: Usually a TCR sequence was rare, but some public TCRs were found in many donors. One cluster of highly shared sequence variants probably arose as a sequencing artifact. Specificity of three CMV-associated chains for CMV antigens was verified in vitro. In a later analysis, HLA-associated TCR beta chains were more clonally expanded than equally common others.

For this clone: Its antigen remains unidentified.

The PCR contained 60 Vbeta and 13 Jbeta primers. Data came from immunoSEQ multiplex PCR; TCRdb stores just in-frame clones and leaves some out. The table lists about 120,000 clones, approximately 8% of them singletons, with 5% to 6.5% in the top ten. The source material was PBMCs. The receptor was derived from a woman between 35 and 50 years old in good health and CMV-seropositive. The chain is built from TRBV27 and TRBJ1-2, with a tentative D call TRBD1 (5 bases). The CDR3 loop is CSTPPEGRSGYTF. CDR3 in DNA: TGTAGCACGCCCCCGGAGGGGCGCAGCGGCTACACCTTC.